The rows below give T cell receptor beta chains drawn from one sample of a study of CD8+CD57+ T cells in acquired aplastic anemia. TCRdb re-called the reads through MiXCR, storing one row per CDR3 protein. The table has about 190,000 distinct CDR3 sequences, 50% to 55% seen once. The sample was sorted CD4+, CD8+, or CD8+CD57+ T cells (not recorded which) from PBMCs. The receptors originated from a human donor in good health, serving as a control. CDR3s include the opening cysteine and the closing phenylalanine or tryptophan. The D gene is left open where the match is weak. Rows may omit the clone size; those that give it use once, few, many or a size class.

j_call v_call d_call clone_size cdr3_aa cdr3_nt
TRBJ1-5 TRBV7-9 TRBD1 . CASSAGQGRAQHF TGTGCCAGCAGCGCGGGACAGGGAAGGGCCCAGCATTTT
TRBJ2-3 TRBV15 TRBD1 . CATSRLGQGPEETQYF TGTGCCACCAGCAGACTTGGACAGGGCCCCGAGGAGACGCAGTATTTT
TRBJ1-6 TRBV20-1 . . CSASKGSNSPLHF TGCAGTGCTAGTAAGGGGAGTAATTCACCCCTCCACTTT
TRBJ1-2 TRBV7-6 . . CASSLGVTTYGYTF TGTGCCAGCAGCTTAGGAGTCACCACTTATGGCTACACCTTC
TRBJ1-4 TRBV7-7 TRBD1 many CASSTSPGQGLGKLFF TGTGCTAGCAGCACCTCTCCGGGACAGGGTCTCGGAAAACTGTTTTTT
TRBJ2-3 TRBV7-2 . . CASSLGHDTQYF TGTGCCAGCAGCTTAGGCCACGATACGCAGTATTTT
TRBJ2-7 TRBV10-3 . many CAISETLERAYEQYF TGTGCCATCAGTGAGACCCTCGAGAGGGCCTACGAGCAGTACTTC
TRBJ1-2 TRBV9 . . CASSVSGVNYGYTF TGTGCCAGCAGCGTTAGCGGGGTAAACTATGGCTACACCTTC
TRBJ1-5 TRBV15 TRBD1 . CATSSKPGQGASFQHF TGTGCCACCAGCAGCAAGCCGGGACAGGGGGCGAGCTTCCAGCATTTT
TRBJ2-7 TRBV3-1 . many CASSRYYEQYF TGTGCCAGCAGCCGGTACTACGAGCAGTACTTC
TRBJ1-4 TRBV6-6 . many CASSYPFREWGEKLFF TGTGCCAGCAGTTACCCTTTTAGGGAATGGGGTGAAAAACTGTTTTTT
TRBJ2-4 TRBV20-1 . many CSARRVYGDAKNIQYF TGCAGTGCTAGAAGGGTTTACGGGGATGCCAAAAACATTCAGTACTTC
TRBJ2-3 TRBV11-3 . many CASSFGLAEADTQYF TGTGCCAGCAGCTTCGGTCTAGCCGAGGCAGATACGCAGTATTTT
TRBJ2-7 TRBV7-2 TRBD2 . CASSSNRLAGAYEQYF TGTGCCAGCAGCTCAAACAGACTAGCGGGGGCCTACGAGCAGTACTTC
TRBJ2-7 TRBV20-1 TRBD1 many CSGTGHYEQYF TGCAGCGGGACAGGGCACTACGAGCAGTACTTC
TRBJ1-2 TRBV24-1 TRBD1 . CATSVGTGLTYGYTF TGTGCCACCAGTGTCGGGACAGGTCTTACCTATGGCTACACCTTC
TRBJ1-5 TRBV7-9 TRBD1 . CASSLVQGGNQPQHF TGTGCCAGCAGCTTAGTCCAGGGGGGCAATCAGCCCCAGCATTTT
TRBJ2-7 TRBV10-3 TRBD2 few CAIRGGKGNEQYF TGTGCCATCCGGGGGGGCAAGGGTAACGAGCAGTACTTC
TRBJ1-5 TRBV19 . many CASTEIQRLGNQPQHF TGTGCCAGTACAGAAATTCAGCGGTTGGGCAATCAGCCCCAGCATTTT
TRBJ1-6 TRBV7-9 TRBD1 . CASGEGQGGYSPLHF TGTGCCAGCGGGGAGGGACAGGGGGGATATTCACCCCTCCACTTT
TRBJ2-3 TRBV7-2 . . CASSLIGGVTDTQYF TGTGCCAGCAGCTTAATCGGGGGAGTGACAGATACGCAGTATTTT
TRBJ2-7 TRBV7-2 . . CASSEGGGISYEQYF TGTGCCAGCAGCGAGGGAGGGGGGATTTCCTACGAGCAGTACTTC
TRBJ1-5 TRBV2 . few CASSVRNNQPQHF TGTGCCAGCAGTGTTCGGAACAATCAGCCCCAGCATTTT
TRBJ1-1 TRBV20-1 . once CSARLPVNTEAFF TGCAGTGCGCGCCTCCCGGTGAACACTGAAGCTTTCTTT
TRBJ1-1 TRBV29-1 . few CSVFDGEAFF TGCAGCGTGTTCGACGGAGAAGCTTTCTTT
TRBJ1-6 TRBV15 TRBD1 . CATSRGQGARSPLHF TGTGCCACCAGCAGAGGACAGGGGGCACGTTCACCCCTCCACTTC
TRBJ2-1 TRBV15 TRBD2 . CATSTRELAGGEQFF TGTGCCACCAGCACCAGAGAGTTAGCGGGGGGGGAGCAGTTCTTC
TRBJ2-7 TRBV7-2 . . CASSRQGPSGGIMFQYF TGTGCCAGCAGCCGCCAGGGGCCTTCAGGGGGGATAATGTTTCAGTACTTC
TRBJ2-7 TRBV6-5 TRBD2 many CASSYTTSGGNYEQYF TGTGCCAGCAGTTACACAACTAGCGGGGGGAATTACGAGCAGTACTTC
TRBJ2-5 TRBV25-1 TRBD2 . CASSGGFQETQYF TGTGCCAGCAGCGGGGGGTTCCAAGAGACCCAGTACTTC
TRBJ2-7 TRBV20-1 . . CSAREAVAEQYF TGCAGTGCTAGGGAAGCGGTGGCCGAGCAGTACTTC
TRBJ1-6 TRBV3-2 . . CASSRRQENSPLHF TGTGCCAGCAGCCGGAGACAGGAAAATTCACCCCTCCACTTT
TRBJ2-1 TRBV25-1 TRBD1 . CASREQGHNEQFF TGTGCCAGCAGAGAACAGGGGCACAATGAGCAGTTCTTC
TRBJ2-3 TRBV7-2 TRBD2 . CASSTSGGSTDTQYF TGTGCCAGCAGCACTAGCGGGGGGAGCACAGATACGCAGTATTTT
TRBJ1-4 TRBV12-3/TRBV12-4 . many CASSFGGQANEKLFF TGTGCCAGCAGTTTCGGGGGACAAGCCAATGAAAAACTGTTTTTT
TRBJ1-2 TRBV7-2 TRBD1 few CASSPDRGQGYTF TGTGCCAGCAGCCCCGACAGGGGGCAAGGCTACACCTTC
TRBJ2-1 TRBV2 TRBD1 . CASSPRDRYNEQFF TGTGCCAGCAGCCCACGGGACAGATACAATGAGCAGTTCTTC
TRBJ1-1 TRBV6-2/TRBV6-3 . . CASRGYTEAFF TGTGCCAGCAGGGGTTACACTGAAGCTTTCTTT
TRBJ2-3 TRBV20-1 TRBD1 . CSARDRGSTDTQYF TGCAGTGCTAGGGACAGGGGGAGCACAGATACGCAGTATTTT